The entry that follows covers one T cell receptor (beta chain) sequence. The junction had 4 bases not matched to a gene; V was cut back by 3 bases and J by 6 bases. The CDR3 is made up of 14 amino acids. The germline gives CDR1 SGHDT, CDR2 YYEEEE. The data belong to a study of blood T cell repertoires in COVID-19. Study-level information: Specimens from acute and convalescent COVID-19 originated in the United States, Italy and Spain. Nucleic acid was either cDNA or gDNA, and it came from T cells, B-cell-depleted T cells, or PBMCs.

In the authors' methods: Reference gene primer amplification yielded estimated nucleated cell counts. Measured with immunoSEQ multiplex PCR; TCRdb has only the in-frame clones, and not every one. V, J and clone size were drawn from that table, and D and trimming were deduced from the DNA. The sample shows 150,000 to 200,000 clones, 75% to 85% of them seen only once. The sequenced sample consisted of peripheral blood. This rearrangement joins TRBV5-6 to TRBJ2-1; 9 bases align to TRBD1. This receptor was obtained from a human donor in a cohort sampled during active COVID-19. CDR3 DNA sequence: TGTGCCAGCAGCTGGGGACAGGGTGTCAATGAGCAGTTCTTC. Translation gives CASSWGQGVNEQFF.